This T cell receptor (beta chain) derives from a study of T cell responses to AZD1222 COVID-19 vaccine. Trimming at V came to 4 bases and at J to 9 bases, leaving 3 bases not matched to a gene. Germline CDR1 MNHNY, CDR2 SVGAGI (reference sequence). The CDR3 consists of 12 residues. Produced via immunoSEQ multiplex PCR; TCRdb's table is partial and in-frame only. The profile shows about 150,000 clones, about 88% of them singletons. The chain links TRBV6-6 to TRBJ2-1; 7 bases align to TRBD2. Here the sequenced sample was peripheral blood, taken on day 0 of AZD1222 vaccination. This receptor was obtained from an adult in good health. CDR3 sequence reads: CASSWAGVEQFF. The CDR3 DNA is TGTGCCAGCAGTTGGGCGGGGGTTGAGCAGTTCTTC.